Detailed here is one TCR beta chain. This clonotype appeared many times. Its antigen is currently not known. The record has no base qualities; no much larger clone is one base away. This entry is derived from a study of T-cell reconstitution after alpha-beta-depleted transplantation in children (dated by TCRdb to the mid-2010s). Notes on the research overall: Using TCR repertoire profiling, the study followed T-cell immune reconstitution in a quantitative way in children after TCRalphabeta/CD19-depleted allogeneic hematopoietic cell transplantation. General conclusions and limits of the study: In some patients, the high TCRbeta diversity seen at day 60 was put down to recipient T cells and intrathymic progenitors that had survived conditioning. Apparently early alphabetaT-cell count recovery about two months after transplant reportedly relied on only several hundred rapidly expanded clones derived from non-depleted graft cells. Hyperexpanded clone frequencies declined over subsequent months; after one year, T-cell counts and TCRbeta diversity were mostly attributed to newly produced T cells.

Spanning cysteine to phenylalanine, the CDR3 consists of 14 amino acids. Here the CDR3 DNA is all that survives: 42 bases in frame from base 1. CDR1 and CDR2, looked up from the germline V gene, are ENHRY and SYGVKD. Trimmed from V: 7 bases; trimmed from J: 3 bases; junction bases lacking a gene match: 6. Library creation used PCR. TCRdb names Illumina HiSeq 2500 as the instrument used. Molecular barcoding was employed in the preparation of TCR libraries, with unique molecular identifiers being used to normalize TCRbeta repertoire quantification. TCRdb handled the public reads itself, with Q25 trimming in fastp and clone calling in MiXCR, and kept productive beta chains. Identical CDR3 proteins give one entry, which carries the most common genes and DNA. Recorded for this sample are around 180,000 distinct CDR3 sequences; around 10% of them occurred a single time. Of the sample, less than 15% falls within the top ten clones.

The treatment or condition tag for this specimen amounts to: allogeneic hematopoietic cell transplantation with graft depleted of TCRalphabeta T cells and CD19 B cells. The children who served as transplant recipients had been given grafts of TCRalphabeta/CD19-depleted allogeneic hematopoietic cells. The specimen was PBMCs, collected before TCRalphabeta/CD19-depleted stem cell transplant. The receptor comes from a boy aged 2 to 9 with acute myeloid leukemia, due to receive a stem cell transplant. This chain is built from TRBV10-3 and TRBJ1-1, with TRBD1 matching 9 junction bases. The DNA sequence is TGTGCCATCATGAACAGGGGGCGGGACACTGAAGCTTTCTTT. Translated, it gives CAIMNRGRDTEAFF.